The source of this T cell receptor (beta chain) is a study of blood T cell repertoires in COVID-19. Study in general: Sites in the United States, Italy and Spain provided acute and convalescent COVID-19 samples. T cells, B-cell-depleted T cells, or PBMCs provided the cDNA or gDNA that served as material.

Cohort 3 donors were reported recovered after two negative PCRs, clearance, or symptom resolution. V lost 6 bases and J lost 7, with 18 bases in between. The CDR3 totals 15 residues. Germline V CDR1 and CDR2: MDHEN, SYDVKM. TCRdb keeps only in-frame clones here, not all; method: immunoSEQ multiplex PCR. The repertoire holds approximately 200,000 clones, with around 90% as singletons. The specimen sequenced was PBMCs or T cells enriched from blood (not recorded which). This clonotype was sampled from a man aged 25 to 45 who had recovered from COVID-19. The chain uses TRBV28 and TRBJ1-4, with D tentatively TRBD1 (5 bases). CDR3 sequence (DNA): TGTGCCAGCAGCACAAATAGGGGATGGGTTGAAAAACTGTTTTTT. Its translation: CASSTNRGWVEKLFF.